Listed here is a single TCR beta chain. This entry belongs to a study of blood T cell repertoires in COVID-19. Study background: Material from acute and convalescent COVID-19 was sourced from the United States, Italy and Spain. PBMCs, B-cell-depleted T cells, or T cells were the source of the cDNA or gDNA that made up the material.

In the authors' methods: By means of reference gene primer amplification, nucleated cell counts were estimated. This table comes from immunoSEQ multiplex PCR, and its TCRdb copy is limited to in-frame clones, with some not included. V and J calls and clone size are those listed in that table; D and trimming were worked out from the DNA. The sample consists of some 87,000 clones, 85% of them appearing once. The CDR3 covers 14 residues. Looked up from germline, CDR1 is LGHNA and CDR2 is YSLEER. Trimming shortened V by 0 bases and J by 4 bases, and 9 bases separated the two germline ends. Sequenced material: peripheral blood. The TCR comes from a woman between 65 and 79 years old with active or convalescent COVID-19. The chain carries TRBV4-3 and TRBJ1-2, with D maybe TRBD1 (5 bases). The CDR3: CASSQDLQGYGYTF. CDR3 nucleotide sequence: TGCGCCAGCAGCCAAGATCTTCAGGGCTATGGCTACACCTTC.